One sample yielded the 26 T cell receptor beta chains listed below, sequenced in a study of blood T cell repertoires in COVID-19. Repertoires were generated with immunoSEQ multiplex PCR, while TCRdb's copy carries only in-frame clones and drops some. The sample lists 200,000 to 250,000 clones, over 75% seen once, with about 13% in the top ten. The material sequenced was peripheral blood. The receptor source for this set is a human donor in a cohort sampled during active COVID-19.

The chain couples TRBV27 to TRBJ1-2; D might be TRBD1 (6 bases). V was shortened by 5 bases and J by 8 bases, with 18 bases between the two germline ends. The germline gives CDR1 MNHEY, CDR2 SMNVEV (reference sequence). The CDR3 length is 14 residues. The CDR3 is CASSARQGMRGYTF. The CDR3 DNA is TGTGCCAGCAGTGCACGGCAGGGGATGCGGGGCTACACCTTC.

This sequence joins TRBV25-1 and TRBJ2-1, with D possibly being TRBD2 (6 bases). The CDR3 length is 18 residues. Per the germline V gene, CDR1 is MGHDK and CDR2 is SYGVNS. The V gene lost 9 bases and the J gene lost 2 bases, with 26 bases spanning the gap. CDR3 sequence: CARFFRSGLAPTYNEQFF. DNA for the CDR3: TGTGCCAGGTTCTTCCGAAGCGGGCTAGCGCCTACCTACAATGAGCAGTTCTTC.

The chain combines TRBV3-1 (or the pseudogene TRBV3-2) with TRBJ2-7; no reliable D call. The CDR3 sequence is 13 residues long. Trimming stripped 0 bases from V and 5 bases from J, with 8 bases between. Germline values: CDR1 LGHDT, CDR2 YNNKEL (reference sequence). The chain's CDR3 is CASSQDRHHEQYF. Here the CDR3 DNA reads TGTGCCAGCAGCCAAGACAGACACCACGAGCAGTACTTC.

The chain joins TRBV9 to TRBJ2-2; weak D call: TRBD2 (5 bases). V was trimmed by 8 bases and J by 6 bases, leaving 20 bases between them. Germline CDR1 reads SGDLS; CDR2 reads YYNGEE. There are 15 residues in the CDR3. CDR3 loop: CASTPGVHSSGELFF. Here the CDR3 DNA reads TGTGCCAGTACCCCCGGGGTACATTCCTCCGGGGAGCTGTTTTTT.

The V gene is TRBV7-8, the J gene TRBJ2-1; TRBD2 matches 10 bases. Trimming at V came to 5 bases and at J to 4 bases, leaving 11 bases not matched to a gene. Germline CDR1 reads SGHVS; CDR2 reads FQNEAQ. The CDR3 consists of 17 residues. As DNA, the CDR3 is TGTGCCAGCAGCCCAGCGGGAGGGCCGATGGGGTACAATGAGCAGTTCTTC. It yields the protein CASSPAGGPMGYNEQFF.

A word on this clone: The sample contains more than one DNA sequence encoding this CDR3. This chain connects TRBV5-1 to TRBJ2-1; D not resolved. Per germline, CDR1 SGHRS and CDR2 YFSETQ. The germline V and J ends were trimmed by 2 bases and 10 bases, with 7 bases remaining between them. The length of the CDR3 is 11 residues. This CDR3 is CASSLNEEQFF. CDR3 nucleotide sequence: TGCGCCAGCAGCTTAAACGAGGAGCAGTTCTTC.

The V gene is TRBV19, the J gene TRBJ1-5; no firm D call. From germline, CDR1 is LNHDA and CDR2 SQIVND (reference sequence). Trimming removed 3 bases at V and 1 base at J, with 13 bases between. CDR3 length equals 16 residues. CDR3 loop: CASSIRDILSNQPQHF. CDR3 DNA sequence: TGTGCCAGTAGTATCCGTGACATCTTGAGCAATCAGCCCCAGCATTTT.

The V call is TRBV5-5, the J call TRBJ2-5; 7 nucleotides agree with TRBD1. After removal of 4 bases from V and 4 bases from J, the junction contained 4 bases not matched to a gene. Germline-derived CDR1 and CDR2 are SGHKS and YYEKEE (reference sequence). This CDR3 has 13 amino acids. The CDR3 coding sequence is TGTGCCAGCAGCCCCGGGACAGCAGAGACCCAGTACTTC. Its translation: CASSPGTAETQYF.

The genes are TRBV14 and TRBJ2-5; tentative D call: TRBD2 (5 bases). Trimming left V 0 bases short and J 5 bases short, with 19 bases between. The CDR3 loop spans 17 amino acids. Germline CDR1 reads SGHDN; CDR2 reads FVKESK. The CDR3 sequence is CASSQDRSGGRRETQYF. The CDR3 DNA sequence: TGTGCCAGCAGCCAAGATAGGAGCGGCGGTAGGAGGGAGACCCAGTACTTC. Using reference TRBV14 and TRBJ2-5 for the parts outside the CDR3, the full variable domain is EAGVTQFPSHSVIEKGQTVTLRCDPISGHDNLYWYRRVMGKEIKFLLHFVKESKQDESGMPNNRFLAERTGGTYSTLKVQPAELEDSGVYFCASSQDRSGGRRETQYFGPGTRLLVL.

V is TRBV7-8 and J is TRBJ1-1; 10 bases agree with TRBD1. The CDR3 runs to 16 residues. V trimming: 5 bases; J trimming: 6 bases; junction bases outside the gene matches: 12. From germline, CDR1 is SGHVS and CDR2 FQNEAQ. The chain's CDR3 is CASSPTWGTGVSEAFF. The CDR3 DNA reads as TGTGCCAGCAGCCCCACTTGGGGGACAGGGGTTTCTGAAGCTTTCTTT.

The chain recombines TRBV7-2 with TRBJ2-3; a possible D gene is TRBD1 (6 bases). Trimming shortened V by 1 base and J by 4 bases, and 6 bases separated the two germline ends. The germline CDR1 and CDR2 sequences are SGHTA and FQGNSA. The CDR3 spans 13 residues. In DNA, the CDR3 is TGTGCCAGCAGCTTAGACAGGGCAGATACGCAGTATTTT. Translation: CASSLDRADTQYF.

With regard to this clone: This same CDR3 is encoded by further DNA sequences in the sample. This chain connects TRBV28 to TRBJ2-7; D remains unclear. V gave up 3 bases and J gave up 4 bases, with 7 bases separating them. The V gene's germline CDR1 is MDHEN and CDR2 SYDVKM. The CDR3 totals 12 residues. CDR3: CASSLSGYEQYF. CDR3 DNA: TGTGCCAGCAGTTTGAGTGGTTACGAGCAGTACTTC.

This clone was seen only a few times. The chain combines TRBV19 with TRBJ1-2, with TRBD1 matching 10 bases. Germline loops: CDR1 LNHDA, CDR2 SQIVND (reference sequence). The CDR3 sequence is 14 residues long. After removal of 7 bases from V and 2 bases from J, the junction contained 4 bases not matched to a gene. For the CDR3, the DNA is TGTGCCAGTACAGACAGGGGGCAAAACTATGGCTACACCTTC. This translates into CASTDRGQNYGYTF.

J is TRBJ1-2 and V is TRBV4-2; TRBD1 matches 7 bases. The CDR3 sequence is 15 residues long. The V and J ends lost 4 bases and 3 bases, in that order; junction bases with no gene match: 8. Germline CDR1 and CDR2: LGHNA and YNFKEQ. This chain's CDR3 is CASSPTGTADYGYTF. The CDR3 DNA sequence: TGTGCCAGCAGCCCGACCGGGACAGCTGACTATGGCTACACCTTC.

The chain couples TRBV16 to TRBJ1-3; possible D gene TRBD1, 5 bases. The CDR3 totals 16 residues. Deletions cut 0 bases from V and 0 bases from J, with 9 bases between. From germline, CDR1 is KGHSY and CDR2 FQNENV. The CDR3 spells CASSQSAGLSGNTIYF. In nucleotides, the CDR3 is TGTGCCAGCAGCCAATCAGCAGGGCTCTCTGGAAACACCATATATTTT. Looking up the rest from reference TRBV16 and TRBJ1-3 gives the full variable domain: GEEVAQTPKHLVRGEGQKAKLYCAPIKGHSYVFWYQQVLKNEFKFLISFQNENVFDETGMPKERFSAKCLPNSPCSLEIQATKLEDSAVYFCASSQSAGLSGNTIYFGEGSWLTVV.

V and J are TRBV5-5 and TRBJ1-3; no reliable D call. Germline values: CDR1 SGHKS, CDR2 YYEKEE (reference sequence). The CDR3 spans 14 residues. V was pared by 5 bases and J by 3 bases, with 12 bases between. The CDR3: CASSSGDFGNTIYF. CDR3 in DNA: TGTGCCAGCAGTTCCGGGGATTTTGGAAACACCATATATTTT.

Details on this clone: The DNA is omitted, as the CDR3 cannot be located on it reliably, and the CDR3 follows TCRdb's listing. The chain employs TRBV21-1 and TRBJ2-3; no check of the table's D call, TRBD2, against the DNA was made. TRBV21-1 is listed as a pseudogene. Termini included, the CDR3 measures 16 amino acids. The CDR3 loop is CASSPPWASGTDTQYF.

This chain links TRBV5-1 with TRBJ2-1; 10 bases line up with TRBD2. This CDR3 spans 18 amino acids. V shed 4 bases and J 3 bases; nucleotides not matched to a gene: 13. Germline CDR1 SGHRS, CDR2 YFSETQ. As DNA, the CDR3 is TGCGCCAGCAGCCCCAGGCAAAGGACTAGCGGCCTCTACAATGAGCAGTTCTTC. Encoded protein: CASSPRQRTSGLYNEQFF.

This sequence joins TRBV6-5 and TRBJ1-6; 8 bases line up with TRBD1. The CDR3 length is 15 residues. With V trimmed by 2 bases and J by 9 bases, 6 bases remained unmatched. Per germline, CDR1 MNHEY and CDR2 SVGAGI. CDR3 bases: TGTGCCAGCAGTTACCGTCAGGGGGCAGTTTCACCCCTCCACTTT. The encoded protein is CASSYRQGAVSPLHF.

In this sample, this clone turned up once. The chain employs TRBV5-4 and TRBJ1-5; 9 bases are a match to TRBD1. The CDR3 length is 14 residues. CDR1 is SGHNT, CDR2 YYREEE, per germline (reference sequence). The V segment lost 4 bases and the J segment 7 bases; nucleotides outside the gene matches: 6. The CDR3 region has the DNA TGTGCCAGCAGCACACCGGGACAGGGACAGCCCCAGCATTTT. Its protein product is CASSTPGQGQPQHF. The full variable domain, rest sourced from reference TRBV5-4 and TRBJ1-5, is ETGVTQSPTHLIKTRGQQVTLRCSSQSGHNTVSWYQQALGQGPQFIFQYYREEENGRGNFPPRFSGLQFPNYSSELNVNALELDDSALYLCASSTPGQGQPQHFGDGTRLSIL.

The chain has TRBV11-2 and TRBJ2-1; 10 bases map to TRBD2. Per germline, CDR1 SGHAT and CDR2 FQNNGV. The CDR3 totals 18 residues. Unmatched junction bases numbered 13, after V lost 6 bases and J lost 2 bases. The CDR3 loop is CASRGLAGVLRAYNEQFF. As DNA, the CDR3 is TGTGCCAGCAGAGGGCTAGCGGGAGTTCTTAGGGCCTACAATGAGCAGTTCTTC.

The J gene is TRBJ2-7, the V gene TRBV3-1 (or the pseudogene TRBV3-2), with D perhaps TRBD1 (6 bases). V was pared by 4 bases and J by 7 bases, with 11 bases between. Germline lookup yields CDR1 LGHDT and CDR2 YNNKEL (reference sequence). The CDR3 runs to 12 residues. The CDR3 DNA sequence: TGTGCCAGCAGCCTCAGGGGCACGGAGCAGTACTTC. This encodes CASSLRGTEQYF.

The genes are TRBV7-2 and TRBJ1-2; D is perhaps TRBD1 (6 bases). V lost 4 bases, J lost 7 bases, and 13 bases lay in between. The CDR3 is made up of 13 amino acids. CDR1 is SGHTA and CDR2 is FQGNSA in the germline V gene. The CDR3 region is CASSSDRFSGYTF. The CDR3 coding sequence is TGTGCCAGCAGCTCCGACAGGTTTTCTGGCTACACCTTC.

The rearrangement uses TRBV7-9 and TRBJ1-2; possible D gene TRBD1, 6 bases. CDR1 and CDR2 from the germline V gene are SEHNR and FQNEAQ (reference sequence). V was pared by 4 bases and J by 6 bases, with 21 bases between. The CDR3 has 16 residues. The CDR3 reads CASSSDPSGGRDGYTF. DNA for the CDR3: TGTGCCAGCAGCTCCGATCCGTCGGGGGGCAGGGATGGCTACACCTTC.

This chain uses TRBV7-9 with TRBJ2-7; a weak D match, TRBD2 (6 bases). The V end was cut by 2 bases, the J end by 0 bases, with 11 bases between. This CDR3 contains 15 residues. CDR1 SEHNR and CDR2 FQNEAQ come from the germline V gene (reference sequence). Here the CDR3 reads CASSLQAGSSYEQYF. The CDR3 DNA reads TGTGCCAGCAGCTTACAGGCGGGGAGCTCCTACGAGCAGTACTTC.

The count of this clone is one. Other DNA variants within this sample encode the same CDR3. The chain links TRBV5-1 to TRBJ2-7, with 8 bases fitting TRBD2. The germline gives CDR1 SGHRS, CDR2 YFSETQ. The CDR3 has 15 residues. V lost 1 base to trimming and J lost 4 bases; unmatched junction nucleotides: 7. The CDR3 DNA follows: TGCGCCAGCAGCTTGTTAGTAGCGGGACCTTACGAGCAGTACTTC. It is translated as CASSLLVAGPYEQYF.